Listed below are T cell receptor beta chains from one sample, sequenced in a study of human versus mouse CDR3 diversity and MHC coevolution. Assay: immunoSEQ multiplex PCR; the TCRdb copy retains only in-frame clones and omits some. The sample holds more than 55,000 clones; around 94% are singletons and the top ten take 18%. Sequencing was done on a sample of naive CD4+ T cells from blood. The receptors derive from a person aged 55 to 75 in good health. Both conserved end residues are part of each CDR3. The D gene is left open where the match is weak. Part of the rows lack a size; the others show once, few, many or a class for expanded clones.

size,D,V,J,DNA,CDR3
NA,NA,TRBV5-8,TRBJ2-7,TGTGCCAGCAGCGCTCAGGTCGGGGGTCGGGAGCAGTACTTC,CASSAQVGGREQYF
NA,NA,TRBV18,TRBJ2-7,TGTGCCAGTTCACCTGGACAGTCCTCCTACGAGCAGTACTTC,CASSPGQSSYEQYF
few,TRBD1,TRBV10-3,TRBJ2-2,TGTGCCATCAGTCCGGGACAGGGAAACACCGGGGAGCTGTTTTTT,CAISPGQGNTGELFF
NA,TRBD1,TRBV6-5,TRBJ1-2,TGTGCCAGCAGTTACTCGGGGACAGGGGGCAACTATGGCTACACCTTC,CASSYSGTGGNYGYTF
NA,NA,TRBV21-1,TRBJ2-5,TGTGCCAGCAGCAAAACCGAGCCCAGGTATGGGTACCAAGAGACCCAGTACTTC,CASSKTEPRYGYQETQYF
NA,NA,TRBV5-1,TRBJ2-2,TGCGCCAGCAAAGCAGTTGGAGGAGGGAACACCGGGGAGCTGTTTTTT,CASKAVGGGNTGELFF
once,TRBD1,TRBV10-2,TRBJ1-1,TGCGCCAGCAGTGAACGGACAGGGGTAGGCACTGAAGCTTTCTTT,CASSERTGVGTEAFF
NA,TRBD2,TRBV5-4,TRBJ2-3,TGTGCCAGCAGCGGTCGGGGACTAGCGAAAGATACGCAGTATTTT,CASSGRGLAKDTQYF
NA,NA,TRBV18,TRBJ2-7,TGTGCCAGCTCACCAACTTCAGGGGGGTTTTTGTACGAGCAGTACTTC,CASSPTSGGFLYEQYF
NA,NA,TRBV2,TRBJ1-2,TGTGCCAGCAGTGAACTGGGACATAACTATGGCTACACCTTC,CASSELGHNYGYTF
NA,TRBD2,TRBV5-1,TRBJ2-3,TGCGCCAGCAGCCGGGCGGGACTAGCGGGAACAGATACGCAGTATTTT,CASSRAGLAGTDTQYF
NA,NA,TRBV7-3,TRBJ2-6,TGTGCCAGCAGCTTATCCAGAGGCTCTGGGGCCAACGTCCTGACTTTC,CASSLSRGSGANVLTF
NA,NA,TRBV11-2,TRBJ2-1,TGTGCCAGCAGCTTAGAGGGTCGCGGGTCGAGCTCCTACAATGAGCAGTTCTTC,CASSLEGRGSSSYNEQFF
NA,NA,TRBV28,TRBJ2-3,TGTGCCAGCAGCCCTAGCCGGGACTTACCCACAGATACGCAGTATTTT,CASSPSRDLPTDTQYF
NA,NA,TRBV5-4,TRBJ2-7,TGTGCCAGCAGCTTTGGGCGCTACGAGCAGTACTTC,CASSFGRYEQYF
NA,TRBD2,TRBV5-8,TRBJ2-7,TGTGCCAGCAGCTTGTTTCGCGGTACGACTAGCGGGAGATCCTACGAGCAGTACTTC,CASSLFRGTTSGRSYEQYF
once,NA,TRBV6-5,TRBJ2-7,TGTGCCAGCAGCCGCCGGGCAGGGTACGACGAGCAGTACTTC,CASSRRAGYDEQYF
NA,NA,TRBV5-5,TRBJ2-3,TGTGCCAGCAGCTCCGCCGGGACACGGGTAGCCACGCAGTATTTT,CASSSAGTRVATQYF
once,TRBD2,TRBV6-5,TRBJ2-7,TGTGCCAGCAGCCTCACTAGCGGGCCCTACGAGCAGTACTTC,CASSLTSGPYEQYF
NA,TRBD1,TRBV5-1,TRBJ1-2,TGCGCCAGCACCCCGACAGGGACCTATGGCTACACCTTC,CASTPTGTYGYTF
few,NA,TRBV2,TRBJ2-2,TGTGCCAGCAGATCCGGCGGGACGAACACCGGGGAGCTGTTTTTT,CASRSGGTNTGELFF
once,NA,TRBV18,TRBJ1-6,TGTGCCAGCTCACCAATTGACAACTATAATTCACCCCTCCACTTT,CASSPIDNYNSPLHF
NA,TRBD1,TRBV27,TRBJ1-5,TGTGCCAGCAGTTTGCGGACAGGTACTAATCAGCCCCAGCATTTT,CASSLRTGTNQPQHF
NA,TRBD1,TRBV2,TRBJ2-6,TGTGCCAGTGCGACAGGGGGTCGCTCTGGGGCCAACGTCCTGACTTTC,CASATGGRSGANVLTF
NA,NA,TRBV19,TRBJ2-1,TGTGCCAGTAGCCCAGGGGATCACAATGAGCAGTTCTTC,CASSPGDHNEQFF
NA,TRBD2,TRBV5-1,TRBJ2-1,TGCGCCAGCAGCTTGAGACTAGCGGAATACGAGCAGTTCTTC,CASSLRLAEYEQFF
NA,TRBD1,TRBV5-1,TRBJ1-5,TGCGCCAGCAGCTCTGGACAGGGACCCCAGCATTTT,CASSSGQGPQHF
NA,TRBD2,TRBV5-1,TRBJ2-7,TGCGCCAGCAGCTCACTAGCGGATACCTACGAGCAGTACTTC,CASSSLADTYEQYF
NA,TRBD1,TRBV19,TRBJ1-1,TGTGCCAGTAAAGTGACAGGGATGAACACTGAAGCTTTCTTT,CASKVTGMNTEAFF
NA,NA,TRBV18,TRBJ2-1,TGTGCCAGCTCGCCTAGCCTCAGCTCCTACAATGAGCAGTTCTTC,CASSPSLSSYNEQFF
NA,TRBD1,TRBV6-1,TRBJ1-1,TGTGCCAGCAGTGAACTGGGGACAGCGGCTGAAGCTTTCTTT,CASSELGTAAEAFF
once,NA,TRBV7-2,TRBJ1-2,TGTGCCAGCAGCTTAGCGCAGGACTATGGCTACACCTTC,CASSLAQDYGYTF
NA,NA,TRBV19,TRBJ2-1,TGTGCCAGTAGCGCAGGGACCTACAATGAGCAGTTCTTC,CASSAGTYNEQFF
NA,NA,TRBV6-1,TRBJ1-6,TGTGCCAGCAGTGAACTATCCAGGGGATATAATTCACCCCTCCACTTT,CASSELSRGYNSPLHF
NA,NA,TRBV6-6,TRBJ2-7,TGTGCCAGCAGTTCCCCAAGCGGATACGAGTACTTC,CASSSPSGYEYF
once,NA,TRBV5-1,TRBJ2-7,TGCGCCAGCAGCTTGGACCCAACGAGCTCCTACGAGCAGTACTTC,CASSLDPTSSYEQYF
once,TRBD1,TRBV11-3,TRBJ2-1,TGTGCCAGCAGCTTAGAGGGGACAGGGGGCAGTGAGCAGTTCTTC,CASSLEGTGGSEQFF
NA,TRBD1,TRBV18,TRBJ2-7,TGTGCCAGCTCACCAGAGTCAGGCCAAGGGGGCTACTTC,CASSPESGQGGYF
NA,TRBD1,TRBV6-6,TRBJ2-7,TGTGCCAGCAGCTCCATCGTCACAGGGGGAAACGAGCAGTACTTC,CASSSIVTGGNEQYF
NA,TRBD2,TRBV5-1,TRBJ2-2,TGCGCCAGCAGCTTGGAAAGCGGGAGCGGATGGACCGGGGAGCTGTTTTTT,CASSLESGSGWTGELFF
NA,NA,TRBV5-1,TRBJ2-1,TGCGCCAGCAGTCCCAGGTCCTACAATGAGCAGTTCTTC,CASSPRSYNEQFF
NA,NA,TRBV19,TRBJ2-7,TGTGCCAGTAGTAAAGAGACTAGCTACGAGCAGTACTTC,CASSKETSYEQYF
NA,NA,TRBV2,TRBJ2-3,TGTGCCAGCAGACTTAGCGGTTCTAGCACAGATACGCAGTATTTT,CASRLSGSSTDTQYF
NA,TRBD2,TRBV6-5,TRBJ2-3,TGTGCCAGCAGTTCCCTAGCGGTTCAAAGAGATACGCAGTATTTT,CASSSLAVQRDTQYF
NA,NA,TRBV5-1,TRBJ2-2,TGCGCCAGCAGCAGAGGAGAAGAAGGGAACACCGGGGAGCTGTTTTTT,CASSRGEEGNTGELFF
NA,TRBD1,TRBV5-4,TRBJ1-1,TGTGCCAGCAGCCCCGGGACAGGGGGCCCAAACACTGAAGCTTTCTTT,CASSPGTGGPNTEAFF
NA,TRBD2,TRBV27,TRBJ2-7,TGTGCCAGCAGTCTCATTCGGGAGGCTTTCACCTACGAGCAGTACTTC,CASSLIREAFTYEQYF
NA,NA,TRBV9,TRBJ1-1,TGTGCCAGCAGCGAGAAAGGGGGTAGGGCTTTCTTT,CASSEKGGRAFF
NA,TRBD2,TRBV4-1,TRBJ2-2,TGCGCCAGCACCCGGGACTACCGGAACACCGGGGAGCTGTTTTTT,CASTRDYRNTGELFF
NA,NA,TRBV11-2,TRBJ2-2,TGTGCCAGCAGCTTAGACAGGGTCAACACCGGGGAGCTGTTTTTT,CASSLDRVNTGELFF
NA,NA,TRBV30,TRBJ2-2,TGTGCCTGGAGTTCTGAGGAGAAGCTGTTTTTT,CAWSSEEKLFF
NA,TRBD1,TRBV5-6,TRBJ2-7,TGTGCCAGCAGCCGGGTGGACCAGACAGGGGAACACGAGCAGTACTTC,CASSRVDQTGEHEQYF
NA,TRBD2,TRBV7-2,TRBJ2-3,TGTGCCAGCAGCTCCCTAGCGGCTCGCACAGATACGCAGTATTTT,CASSSLAARTDTQYF